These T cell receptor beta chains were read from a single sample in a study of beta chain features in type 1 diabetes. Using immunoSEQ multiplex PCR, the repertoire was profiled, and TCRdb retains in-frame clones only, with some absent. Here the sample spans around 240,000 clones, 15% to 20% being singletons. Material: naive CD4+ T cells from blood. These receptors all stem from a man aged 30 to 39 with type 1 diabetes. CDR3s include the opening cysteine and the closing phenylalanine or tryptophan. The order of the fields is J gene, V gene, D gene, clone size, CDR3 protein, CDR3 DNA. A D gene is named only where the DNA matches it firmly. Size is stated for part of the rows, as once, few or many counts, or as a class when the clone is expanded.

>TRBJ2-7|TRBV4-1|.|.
CASSRGGSYERQYF
TGCGCCAGCAGCCGGGGAGGCAGCTACGAGCGGCAGTACTTC
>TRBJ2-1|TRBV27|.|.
CASRVQGGTDEQFF
TGTGCCAGCAGAGTGCAGGGCGGGACCGATGAGCAGTTCTTC
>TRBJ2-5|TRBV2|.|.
CASSELKVAQYF
TGTGCCAGCAGTGAACTGAAGGTGGCCCAGTACTTC
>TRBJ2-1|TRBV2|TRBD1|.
CASDKQGSEQFF
TGTGCCAGCGATAAACAGGGGAGTGAGCAGTTCTTC
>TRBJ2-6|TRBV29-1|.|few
CSVEPGAGANVLTF
TGCAGCGTTGAACCTGGGGCTGGGGCCAACGTCCTGACTTTC
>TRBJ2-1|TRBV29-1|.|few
CSVGLEGPGQFF
TGCAGCGTTGGGCTAGAAGGGCCCGGGCAGTTCTTC
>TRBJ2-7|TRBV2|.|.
CASSVGAVEQYF
TGTGCCAGCAGTGTAGGGGCAGTCGAGCAGTACTTC
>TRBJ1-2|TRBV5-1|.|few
CASSPDGDSNYGYTF
TGCGCCAGCAGCCCCGACGGGGATTCCAACTATGGCTACACCTTC
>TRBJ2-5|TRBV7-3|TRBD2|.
CASSLGKREGPETQYF
TGTGCCAGCAGCTTAGGAAAGCGGGAGGGCCCGGAGACCCAGTACTTC
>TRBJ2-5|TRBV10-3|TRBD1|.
CAIRHTGEQETQYF
TGTGCCATCAGGCATACAGGGGAACAAGAGACCCAGTACTTC
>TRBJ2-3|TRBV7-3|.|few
CASSPQGWGTDTQYF
TGTGCCAGCAGCCCACAGGGATGGGGCACAGATACGCAGTATTTT
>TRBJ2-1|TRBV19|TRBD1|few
CASGSDRDNEQFF
TGTGCCAGTGGATCCGACAGGGACAATGAGCAGTTCTTC
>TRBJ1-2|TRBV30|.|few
CAQVRADGYTF
TGTGCCCAGGTTAGGGCCGATGGCTACACCTTC
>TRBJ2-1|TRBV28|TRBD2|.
CASIRPSGSGEQFF
TGTGCCAGCATACGGCCTAGCGGGAGCGGCGAGCAGTTCTTC
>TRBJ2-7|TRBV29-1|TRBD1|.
CSVEAPDRTRSYEQYF
TGCAGCGTTGAAGCTCCGGACAGGACCCGCTCCTACGAGCAGTACTTC
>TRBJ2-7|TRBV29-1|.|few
CSPLGSDYEQYF
TGCAGCCCGTTGGGGTCAGACTACGAGCAGTACTTC
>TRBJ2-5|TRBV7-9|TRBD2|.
CASSLGGGETQYF
TGTGCCAGCAGCTTAGGCGGGGGAGAGACCCAGTACTTC
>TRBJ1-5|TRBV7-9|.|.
CASSLQGDNQPQHF
TGTGCCAGCAGCCTACAGGGTGACAATCAGCCCCAGCATTTT
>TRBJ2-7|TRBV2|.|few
CASNREYEQYF
TGTGCCAGTAACAGGGAATACGAGCAGTACTTC
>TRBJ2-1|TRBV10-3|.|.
CAISEPQGNEQFF
TGTGCCATCAGTGAGCCACAGGGCAATGAGCAGTTCTTC
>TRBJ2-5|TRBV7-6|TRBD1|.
CASSLVQGAETQYF
TGTGCCAGCAGCTTAGTACAGGGGGCTGAGACCCAGTACTTC
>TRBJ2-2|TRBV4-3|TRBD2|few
CASSRVLAGDSGELFF
TGCGCCAGCAGCCGAGTACTAGCGGGAGACTCCGGGGAGCTGTTTTTT
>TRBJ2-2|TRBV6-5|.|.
CASVGQNTGELFF
TGTGCCAGCGTGGGACAGAACACCGGGGAGCTGTTTTTT
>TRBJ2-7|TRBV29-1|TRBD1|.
CSVAGTATEQYF
TGCAGCGTTGCCGGGACAGCTACCGAGCAGTACTTC
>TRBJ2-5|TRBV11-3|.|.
CASSLGIQETQYF
TGTGCCAGCAGCTTGGGGATCCAAGAGACCCAGTACTTC
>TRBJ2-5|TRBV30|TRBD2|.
CAWSVLGGEETQYF
TGTGCCTGGAGTGTGCTCGGGGGGGAAGAGACCCAGTACTTC
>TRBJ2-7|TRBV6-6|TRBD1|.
CASSPPRDRVTYEQYF
TGTGCCAGCAGTCCCCCTCGGGACAGGGTAACCTACGAGCAGTACTTC
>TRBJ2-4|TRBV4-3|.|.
CASSQEGGDIQYF
TGCGCCAGCAGCCAAGAAGGAGGGGACATTCAGTACTTC
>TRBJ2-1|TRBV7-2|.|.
CASSLRLNEQFF
TGTGCCAGCAGCCTGCGACTCAATGAGCAGTTCTTC
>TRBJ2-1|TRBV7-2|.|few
CASSRTRRAKNEQFF
TGTGCCAGCAGCCGGACCAGGAGGGCGAAGAATGAGCAGTTCTTC
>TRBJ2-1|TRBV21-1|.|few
CASIPGIDEQFF
TGTGCCAGCATCCCGGGGATCGATGAGCAGTTCTTC
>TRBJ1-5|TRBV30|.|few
CAWSVRSNQPQHF
TGTGCCTGGAGTGTACGGTCAAATCAGCCCCAGCATTTT
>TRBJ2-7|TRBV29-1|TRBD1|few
CSVGRDRGFNEQYF
TGCAGCGTTGGACGGGACAGGGGGTTCAACGAGCAGTACTTC
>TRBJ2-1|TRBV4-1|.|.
CASSDTRDRHEQFF
TGCGCCAGCAGCGATACCCGGGACCGGCATGAGCAGTTCTTC
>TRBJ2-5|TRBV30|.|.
CAWRPAETQYF
TGTGCCTGGAGACCCGCGGAGACCCAGTACTTC
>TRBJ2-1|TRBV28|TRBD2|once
CASSIPLRLAGAFF
TGTGCCAGCAGTATCCCTTTGAGGCTAGCGGGAGCGTTCTTC
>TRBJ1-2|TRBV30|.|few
CAWSSAGLNYGYTF
TGTGCCTGGAGTTCGGCAGGGCTGAACTATGGCTACACCTTC
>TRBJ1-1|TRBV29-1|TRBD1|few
CSSPGQVNTEAFF
TGCAGCAGTCCGGGACAGGTGAACACTGAAGCTTTCTTT
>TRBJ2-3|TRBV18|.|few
CASSTLSTDTQYF
TGTGCCAGCTCAACCCTCAGCACAGATACGCAGTATTTT